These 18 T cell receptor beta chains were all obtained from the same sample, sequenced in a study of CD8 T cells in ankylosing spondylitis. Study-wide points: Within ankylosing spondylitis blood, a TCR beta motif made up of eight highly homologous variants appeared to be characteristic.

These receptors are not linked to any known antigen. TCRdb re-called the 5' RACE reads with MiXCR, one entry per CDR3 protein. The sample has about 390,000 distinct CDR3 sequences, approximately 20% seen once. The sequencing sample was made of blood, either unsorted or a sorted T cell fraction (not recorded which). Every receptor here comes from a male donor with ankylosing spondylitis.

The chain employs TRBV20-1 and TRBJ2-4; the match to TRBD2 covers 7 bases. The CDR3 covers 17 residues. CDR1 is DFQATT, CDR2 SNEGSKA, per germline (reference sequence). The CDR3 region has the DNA TGCTGCGCTAGAGATCTGGGGACGGCGGGAGCCCCGAACATTCAGTACTTC. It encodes CCARDLGTAGAPNIQYF.

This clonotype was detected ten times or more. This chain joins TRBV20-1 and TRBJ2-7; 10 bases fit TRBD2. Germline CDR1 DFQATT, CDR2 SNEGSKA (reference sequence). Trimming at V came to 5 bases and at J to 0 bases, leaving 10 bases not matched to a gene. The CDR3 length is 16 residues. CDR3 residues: CSASLAGGPSSYEQYF. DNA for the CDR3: TGCAGTGCTTCGTTAGCGGGAGGCCCTAGCTCCTACGAGCAGTACTTC.

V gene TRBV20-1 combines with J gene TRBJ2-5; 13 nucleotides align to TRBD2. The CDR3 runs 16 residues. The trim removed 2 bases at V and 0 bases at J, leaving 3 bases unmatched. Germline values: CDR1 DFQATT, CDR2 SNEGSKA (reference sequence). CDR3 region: CSARPGLAGDQETQYF. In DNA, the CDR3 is TGCAGTGCTAGACCAGGACTAGCGGGGGACCAAGAGACCCAGTACTTC.

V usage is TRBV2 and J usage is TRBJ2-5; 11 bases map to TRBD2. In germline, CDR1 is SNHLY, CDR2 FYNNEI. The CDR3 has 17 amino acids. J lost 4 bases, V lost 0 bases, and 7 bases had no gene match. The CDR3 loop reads CASSEAWLAGGRETQYF. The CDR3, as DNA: TGTGCCAGCAGTGAAGCTTGGCTAGCGGGAGGTCGAGAGACCCAGTACTTC.

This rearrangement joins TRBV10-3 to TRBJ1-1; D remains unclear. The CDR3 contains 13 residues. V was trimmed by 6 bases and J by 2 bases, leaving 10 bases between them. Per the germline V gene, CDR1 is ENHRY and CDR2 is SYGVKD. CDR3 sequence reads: CAIRDGLNTEAFF. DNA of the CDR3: TGTGCCATCAGGGACGGTCTAAACACTGAAGCTTTCTTT.

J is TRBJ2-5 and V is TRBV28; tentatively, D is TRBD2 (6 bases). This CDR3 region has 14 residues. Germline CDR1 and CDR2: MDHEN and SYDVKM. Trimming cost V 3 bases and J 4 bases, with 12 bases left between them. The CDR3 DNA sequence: TGTGCCAGCAGTTTTCTCGGGAGAGGAGAGACCCAGTACTTC. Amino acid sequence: CASSFLGRGETQYF.

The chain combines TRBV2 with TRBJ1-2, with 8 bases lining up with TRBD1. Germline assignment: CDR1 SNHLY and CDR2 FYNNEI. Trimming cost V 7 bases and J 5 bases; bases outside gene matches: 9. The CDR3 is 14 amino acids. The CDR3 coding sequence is TGTGCCAGCAAGACGGACAGGGCTTTATATGGCTACACCTTC. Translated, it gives CASKTDRALYGYTF. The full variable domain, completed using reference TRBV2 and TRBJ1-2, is EPEVTQTPSHQVTQMGQEVILRCVPISNHLYFYWYRQILGQKVEFLVSFYNNEISEKSEIFDDQFSVERPDGSNFTLKIRSTKLEDSAMYFCASKTDRALYGYTFGSGTRLTVV.

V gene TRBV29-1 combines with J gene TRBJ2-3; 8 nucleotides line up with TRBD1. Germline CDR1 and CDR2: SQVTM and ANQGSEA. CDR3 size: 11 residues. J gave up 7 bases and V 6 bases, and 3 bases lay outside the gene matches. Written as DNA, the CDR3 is TGCAGCGTGGACAGGGACTATACGCAGTATTTT. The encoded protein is CSVDRDYTQYF.

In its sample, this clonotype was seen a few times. The CDR3 DNA reads as TGCGCCAGCAGCGTATTACAGGGTAACGAGCAGTACTTC. Amino acid sequence: CASSVLQGNEQYF. V gene TRBV5-1 combines with J gene TRBJ2-7, with a possible D match to TRBD1 (6 bases). From germline, CDR1 is SGHRS and CDR2 YFSETQ. V lost 4 bases, J lost 5 bases, and 13 bases lay in between. This CDR3 region has 13 residues.

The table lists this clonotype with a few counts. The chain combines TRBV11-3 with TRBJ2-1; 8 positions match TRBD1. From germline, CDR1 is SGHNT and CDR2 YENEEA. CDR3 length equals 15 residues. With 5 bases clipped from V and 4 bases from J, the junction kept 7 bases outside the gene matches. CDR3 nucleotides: TGTGCCAGCAGCCCGAGGGACAGGCAATACAATGAGCAGTTCTTC. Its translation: CASSPRDRQYNEQFF.

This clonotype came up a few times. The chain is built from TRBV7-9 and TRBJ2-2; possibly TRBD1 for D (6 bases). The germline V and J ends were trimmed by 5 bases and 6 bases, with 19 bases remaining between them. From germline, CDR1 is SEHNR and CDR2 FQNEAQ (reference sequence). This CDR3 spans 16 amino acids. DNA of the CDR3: TGTGCCAGCAGCAGTATATGGGGGCAGGGATCCGGGGAGCTGTTTTTT. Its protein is CASSSIWGQGSGELFF.

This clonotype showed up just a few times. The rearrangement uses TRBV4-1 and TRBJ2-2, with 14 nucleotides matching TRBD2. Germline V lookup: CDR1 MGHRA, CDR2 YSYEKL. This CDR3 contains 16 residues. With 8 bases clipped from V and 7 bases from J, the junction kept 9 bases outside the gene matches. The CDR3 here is CASAVGLAGVNGELFF. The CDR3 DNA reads TGCGCCAGCGCAGTGGGACTAGCGGGAGTAAACGGGGAGCTGTTTTTT.

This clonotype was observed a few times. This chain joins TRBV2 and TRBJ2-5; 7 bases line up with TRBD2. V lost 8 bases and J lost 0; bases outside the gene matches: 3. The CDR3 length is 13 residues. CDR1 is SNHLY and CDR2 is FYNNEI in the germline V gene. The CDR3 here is CASGRDNQETQYF. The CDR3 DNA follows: TGTGCCAGCGGGAGGGATAACCAAGAGACCCAGTACTTC.

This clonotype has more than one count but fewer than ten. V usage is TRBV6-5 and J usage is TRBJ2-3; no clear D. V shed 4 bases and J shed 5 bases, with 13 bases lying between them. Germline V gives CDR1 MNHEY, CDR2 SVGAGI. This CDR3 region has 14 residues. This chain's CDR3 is CASSSRTWGDTQYF. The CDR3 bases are TGTGCCAGCAGTTCACGGACCTGGGGAGATACGCAGTATTTT.

The CDR3 loop reads CASSEVWTSGRAAGELFF. DNA of the CDR3: TGTGCCAGCAGTGAAGTGTGGACTAGCGGGAGGGCCGCCGGGGAGCTGTTTTTT. V gene TRBV6-1 combines with J gene TRBJ2-2; 15 nucleotides line up with TRBD2. The V and J ends lost 1 base and 6 bases, in that order; junction bases with no gene match: 6. This CDR3 region has 18 residues. The germline V gene encodes CDR1 MNHNS and CDR2 SASEGT.

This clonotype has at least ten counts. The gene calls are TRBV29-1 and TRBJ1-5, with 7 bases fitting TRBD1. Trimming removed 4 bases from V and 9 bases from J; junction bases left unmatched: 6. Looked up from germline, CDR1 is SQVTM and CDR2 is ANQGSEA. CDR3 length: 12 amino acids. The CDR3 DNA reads TGCAGCGTTGCAGGGGGTGAAGGGCCCCAGCATTTT. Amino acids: CSVAGGEGPQHF.

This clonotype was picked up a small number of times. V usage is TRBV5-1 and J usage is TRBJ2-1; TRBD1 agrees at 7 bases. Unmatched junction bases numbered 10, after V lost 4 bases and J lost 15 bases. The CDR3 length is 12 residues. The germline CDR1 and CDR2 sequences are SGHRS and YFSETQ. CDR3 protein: CASSNNRGLGFF. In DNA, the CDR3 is TGCGCCAGCAGCAACAACAGGGGTTTAGGGTTCTTC. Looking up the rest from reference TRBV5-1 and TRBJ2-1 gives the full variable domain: KAGVTQTPRYLIKTRGQQVTLSCSPISGHRSVSWYQQTPGQGLQFLFEYFSETQRNKGNFPGRFSGRQFSNSRSEMNVSTLELGDSALYLCASSNNRGLGFFGPGTRLTVL.

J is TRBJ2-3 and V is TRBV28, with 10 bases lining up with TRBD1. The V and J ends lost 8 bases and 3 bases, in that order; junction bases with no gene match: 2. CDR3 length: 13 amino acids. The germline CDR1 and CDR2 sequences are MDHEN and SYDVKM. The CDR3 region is CASRDRGTDTQYF. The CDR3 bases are TGTGCCAGCCGGGACAGGGGAACAGATACGCAGTATTTT.